This T cell receptor beta chain is drawn from a study of T cell repertoires in cytomegalovirus infection (dated by TCRdb to between 2017 and 2020). Study-level background: Peptide stimulations targeted recently identified HLA-C-restricted CMV epitopes, whose presentation resists viral immunomodulation, together with well-studied HLA-B-restricted epitopes. Donor HLA type was relevant to the analysis, because carriage of CMV infection together with the matching HLA type was indicated by public TCR beta signatures.

Paper-wide results and their limitations: In both this cohort and an independent roughly 330-donor cohort, the cumulative frequency of public TCR beta family members distinguished carriers of CMV infection plus the relevant HLA type. The ex vivo response was dominated by HLA-C-restricted CMV-specific TCR beta clonotypes, which also provided the single most frequent clonotype in two of eight donors.

The table lists this clonotype with a few counts. The target of this receptor is not known. Per-base quality was not reported, and no clone a single base away is much larger than it. TCRdb shows the sequencer as Illumina HiSeq 1500. TCRdb applied fastp at Q25 and MiXCR to the public reads, then kept only in-frame beta chains. Each CDR3 protein gets just one entry, which takes the most common genes and DNA from the rows behind it. The sample includes under 500,000 distinct CDR3 sequences, with under 45% observed a single time. Approximately 40% of the sample belongs to the ten largest clones. The germline V gene supplies CDR1 MNHEY and CDR2 SVGEGT. From the cysteine up to the phenylalanine, the CDR3 has a length of 14 residues. Solely the CDR3 DNA is kept, with 42 bases framed from the first base. Trimming removed 2 bases from V and 2 bases from J, leaving 9 bases between the germline ends. The treatment or condition label of this sample denotes: in vitro stimulation with specific CMV peptide epitopes to enrich CMV-specific T cells.

Sample: cultured PBMCs, taken from culture after CMV antigen stimulation. The chain uses TRBV6-2 or TRBV6-3 and TRBJ2-5, with the D gene not confidently named. The receptor was isolated from a human donor in good health (CMV status not recorded). Some clones in this sample may be carry-over from other donors' samples. The nucleotide sequence reads TGTGCCAGCAGTTACCCGGTCCAACAAGAGACCCAGTACTTC. The translation is CASSYPVQQETQYF.